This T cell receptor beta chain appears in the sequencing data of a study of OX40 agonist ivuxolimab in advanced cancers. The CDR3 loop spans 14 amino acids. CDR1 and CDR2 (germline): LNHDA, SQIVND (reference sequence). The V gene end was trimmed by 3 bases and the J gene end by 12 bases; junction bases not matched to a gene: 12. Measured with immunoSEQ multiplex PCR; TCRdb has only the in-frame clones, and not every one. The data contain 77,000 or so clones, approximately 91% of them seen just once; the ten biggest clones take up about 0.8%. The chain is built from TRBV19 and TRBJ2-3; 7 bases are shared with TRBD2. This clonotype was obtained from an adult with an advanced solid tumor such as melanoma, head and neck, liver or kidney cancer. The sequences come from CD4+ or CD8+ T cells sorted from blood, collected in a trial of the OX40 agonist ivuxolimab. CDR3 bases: TGTGCCAGTAGTATCCCTGGACTAGGGACCGCCCAGTATTTT. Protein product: CASSIPGLGTAQYF.